The clone carrying this TCR beta chain was counted a few times. Other nucleotide sequences from this sample produce the same CDR3. The CDR3 extends over 16 amino acids. Germline V gene data show CDR1 as KGHSH and CDR2 as LQKENI. J was trimmed by 0 bases and V by 3 bases; bases with no gene match: 5. The data were obtained in a study of blood T cell repertoires in COVID-19. Across the study: Samples of COVID-19 (acute and convalescent) were obtained from the United States, Italy and Spain. Sources were T cells, B-cell-depleted T cells, or PBMCs; the material itself was cDNA or gDNA.

How the authors handled the data: It was from reference gene primer amplification that nucleated cell counts were estimated. Method: immunoSEQ multiplex PCR; TCRdb's copy keeps in-frame clones and lacks some. The DNA was the basis for D and trimming; V, J and clone size are from that table. Altogether fewer than 120,000 clones are present, about 80% being singletons, with the ten largest covering about 4.1%. This TCR was recovered from a woman aged 80 or over with acute or convalescent COVID-19. Sequencing used peripheral blood. The chain is built from TRBV18 and TRBJ1-3; 7 bases map to TRBD1. CDR3 coding DNA: TGTGCCAGCTCACCTAGGGGGCAGAGCTCTGGAAACACCATATATTTT. Its translation is CASSPRGQSSGNTIYF.